One sample yielded the 8 T cell receptor beta chains listed below, sequenced in a study of cytomegalovirus exposure and HLA in healthy donors. It was with 60 Vbeta and 13 Jbeta primers that the PCR ran. Here immunoSEQ multiplex PCR was the method, and the copy in TCRdb shows in-frame clones only, minus some. The sample yields approximately 110,000 clones, approximately 80% seen once. The source material was PBMCs. These receptors all come from a woman in her forties in good health and CMV-seropositive.

The gene calls are TRBV19 and TRBJ1-1; D is uncertain. The V gene's germline CDR1 is LNHDA and CDR2 SQIVND (reference sequence). Trimming took 7 bases from V and 4 from J, leaving 22 bases between them. The CDR3 has 16 amino acids. This chain's CDR3 is CASNTIRGEGSTEAFF. CDR3 DNA sequence: TGTGCCAGTAATACCATTCGGGGAGAGGGAAGCACTGAAGCTTTCTTT.

The chain uses TRBV7-8 and TRBJ1-2; maybe TRBD1 (5 bases). The V end was cut by 5 bases, the J end by 7 bases, with 17 bases between. Germline CDR1 reads SGHVS; CDR2 reads FQNEAQ. CDR3 length: 14 amino acids. CDR3: CASSPRGETRGYTF. The CDR3 nucleotides are TGTGCCAGCAGCCCCCGGGGGGAGACACGTGGCTACACCTTC.

This clone was counted at least ten times. This chain uses TRBV2 with TRBJ2-1; 10 bases map to TRBD2. J gave up 6 bases and V 4 bases, and 9 bases lay outside the gene matches. This CDR3 is 16 amino acids long. From germline, CDR1 is SNHLY and CDR2 FYNNEI. CDR3 DNA sequence: TGTGCCAGCAGTGTGTCTAGCGGGAGTTTGAGCAATGAGCAGTTCTTC. It encodes CASSVSSGSLSNEQFF.

This sequence joins TRBV5-1 and TRBJ2-6; D is undetermined. The ends were cut back, 0 bases at V and 3 bases at J, with 4 bases in the middle. Per the germline V gene, CDR1 is SGHRS and CDR2 is YFSETQ. CDR3 length equals 14 residues. The CDR3 loop reads CASSLAGGANVLTF. The CDR3 DNA is TGCGCCAGCAGCTTGGCAGGTGGGGCCAACGTCCTGACTTTC.

J is TRBJ2-7 and V is TRBV5-5; 14 bases map to TRBD2. Germline-derived CDR1 and CDR2 are SGHKS and YYEKEE (reference sequence). This CDR3 has 18 amino acids. V was pared by 4 bases and J by 3 bases, with 12 bases of the junction left unmatched. Written as DNA, the CDR3 is TGTGCCAGCAGCCCCGGGACTAGCGGGAGCTCTATCTACTACGAGCAGTACTTC. Protein: CASSPGTSGSSIYYEQYF.

The rearrangement uses TRBV7-9 and TRBJ2-2; 7 nucleotides match TRBD2. This CDR3 spans 15 amino acids. Germline V lookup: CDR1 SEHNR, CDR2 FQNEAQ (reference sequence). Trimming at V came to 3 bases and at J to 4 bases, leaving 5 bases not matched to a gene. The CDR3: CASSLGGRPTGELFF. The CDR3 region has the DNA TGTGCCAGCAGCTTGGGGGGGAGGCCCACCGGGGAGCTGTTTTTT.

The chain links TRBV10-1 to TRBJ2-1, with 13 bases that match TRBD2. V gave up 4 bases and J gave up 9 bases; unmatched junction bases: 12. Germline V CDR1 and CDR2: WNHNN, SYGVQD (reference sequence). The CDR3 is made up of 17 amino acids. The CDR3 reads CASSAQRLLAGGVEQFF. CDR3 bases: TGCGCCAGCAGTGCCCAGAGATTACTAGCGGGAGGGGTTGAGCAGTTCTTC.

This chain joins TRBV11-2 and TRBJ1-4; TRBD1 is a possible D gene (6 bases). The V end was cut by 1 base, the J end by 13 bases, with 16 bases between. This CDR3 comprises 14 residues. Germline V gives CDR1 SGHAT, CDR2 FQNNGV. The CDR3, as DNA: TGTGCCAGCAGCTTAGTCGGGGCAGGGGACCGACTGTTTTTT. It translates to CASSLVGAGDRLFF. Variable domain in full (rest from reference TRBV11-2 and TRBJ1-4): EAGVAQSPRYKIIEKRQSVAFWCNPISGHATLYWYQQILGQGPKLLIQFQNNGVVDDSQLPKDRFSAERLKGVDSTLKIQPAKLEDSAVYLCASSLVGAGDRLFFGSGTQLSVL.